These 27 T cell receptor beta chains originate from one sample sequenced in a study of Ad26.COV2.S vaccination and SARS-CoV-2 variants. Clones were read by immunoSEQ multiplex PCR, and TCRdb kept only the in-frame ones, dropping some. Among about 400,000 clones listed, about 91% were seen once. Treatment given: 15 to 20 received Ad26.COV2.S at low or high dose, single or two shots; 5 received placebo; per-sample allocation not given. Vaccine and placebo recipients were sampled on day 63 after the first injection. Material: peripheral blood, obtained in a trial of Ad26.COV2.S vaccine versus placebo. These receptors originate from a person between 18 and 65 years old who received the Ad26.COV2.S COVID-19 vaccine or a placebo.

The rearrangement links TRBV10-1 to TRBJ2-7; D gene unclear. The ends were cut back, 10 bases at V and 3 bases at J, with 13 bases in the middle. Per germline, CDR1 WNHNN and CDR2 SYGVQD (reference sequence). The CDR3 extends over 12 amino acids. This chain's CDR3 is CATPLLLYEQYF. For the CDR3, the DNA is TGCGCCACCCCTCTTCTCCTCTACGAGCAGTACTTC.

The chain recombines TRBV6-5 with TRBJ2-7; D may be TRBD2 (6 bases). Germline V lookup: CDR1 MNHEY, CDR2 SVGAGI. This CDR3 comprises 14 residues. V was cut by 3 bases and J by 4 bases, with 13 bases left in between. This CDR3 is CASSYVGGVYEQYF. CDR3 bases: TGTGCCAGCAGTTATGTGGGCGGGGTTTACGAGCAGTACTTC.

The CDR3 region is CSARDEKLFF. Here the CDR3 DNA reads TGCAGCGCCCGGGATGAAAAACTGTTTTTT. The V gene is TRBV29-1, the J gene TRBJ1-4; D gene uncertain. CDR3 length equals 10 residues. V shed 7 bases and J shed 6 bases, with 6 bases lying between them. Per the germline V gene, CDR1 is SQVTM and CDR2 is ANQGSEA. Full variable domain (missing parts from reference TRBV29-1 and TRBJ1-4): SAVISQKPSRDICQRGTSLTIQCQVDSQVTMMFWYRQQPGQSLTLIATANQGSEATYESGFVIDKFPISRPNLTFSTLTVSNMSPEDSSIYLCSARDEKLFFGSGTQLSVL.

The chain combines TRBV11-2 with TRBJ2-2; D is perhaps TRBD1 (6 bases). The V gene lost 5 bases and the J gene lost 1 base, with 14 bases spanning the gap. CDR1 is SGHAT, CDR2 FQNNGV, per germline. The CDR3 is 16 residues long. DNA of the CDR3: TGTGCCAGCAGCCTACTTACGACAGGGAACACCGGGGAGCTGTTTTTT. It encodes CASSLLTTGNTGELFF.

This chain joins TRBV3-1 (or the pseudogene TRBV3-2) and TRBJ2-1, with D perhaps TRBD2 (6 bases). Germline-derived CDR1 and CDR2 are LGHDT and YNNKEL (reference sequence). The CDR3 is made up of 17 amino acids. The germline V and J ends were trimmed by 0 bases and 7 bases, with 19 bases remaining between them. DNA for the CDR3: TGTGCCAGCAGCCAAGATCAGTTTGCGGGGCGTCTTAATGAGCAGTTCTTC. The encoded protein is CASSQDQFAGRLNEQFF.

V usage is TRBV6-5 and J usage is TRBJ2-3; TRBD1 matches 9 bases. Germline-derived CDR1 and CDR2 are MNHEY and SVGAGI. This CDR3 region has 14 residues. Germline trimming cut 4 bases from V and 5 bases from J; bases unmatched to any gene: 4. CDR3 sequence: CASSSTGGRDTQYF. The CDR3 region has the DNA TGTGCCAGCAGTTCGACAGGGGGGAGAGATACGCAGTATTTT.

V is TRBV28 and J is TRBJ1-1; D gene unclear. The CDR3 spans 14 residues. Looked up from germline, CDR1 is MDHEN and CDR2 is SYDVKM. Trimming removed 2 bases from V and 2 bases from J, with 9 bases in between. The CDR3 loop is CASSLVSDNTEAFF. CDR3 nucleotides: TGTGCCAGCAGTTTAGTGTCAGACAACACTGAAGCTTTCTTT.

The V call is TRBV13, the J call TRBJ2-7; D ambiguous. With 3 bases removed from V and 0 bases from J, the gap between germline ends came to 6 bases. CDR1 is PRHDT, CDR2 FYEKMQ, per germline (reference sequence). This CDR3 has 13 amino acids. The CDR3 nucleotides are TGTGCCAGCAGCTTCCCTGGCTCCTACGAGCAGTACTTC. Amino acids: CASSFPGSYEQYF.

The rearrangement links TRBV18 to TRBJ2-7; maybe TRBD1 (6 bases). With 3 bases removed from V and 2 bases from J, the gap between germline ends came to 14 bases. The CDR3 spans 15 residues. From germline, CDR1 is KGHSH and CDR2 LQKENI. The CDR3 sequence is CASSPGQTSTYEQYF. The DNA for the CDR3 is TGTGCCAGCTCACCCGGACAGACATCGACCTACGAGCAGTACTTC.

The chain has TRBV28 and TRBJ1-1, with D possibly being TRBD1 (6 bases). CDR3 length: 12 residues. Trimming removed 6 bases from V and 6 bases from J, with 11 bases in between. Per germline, CDR1 MDHEN and CDR2 SYDVKM. As DNA, the CDR3 is TGTGCCAGCAGCCGGACAGTCTCTGAAGCTTTCTTT. As protein: CASSRTVSEAFF.

The chain uses TRBV18 and TRBJ1-1; tentatively, D is TRBD1 (5 bases). The CDR3 extends over 17 amino acids. Trimming removed 3 bases at V and 0 bases at J, with 17 bases between. CDR1 is KGHSH and CDR2 is LQKENI in the germline V gene. The CDR3 coding sequence is TGTGCCAGCTCACCCCCGGGACGGCGCCTCATGAACACTGAAGCTTTCTTT. Protein sequence: CASSPPGRRLMNTEAFF.

V usage is TRBV10-3 and J usage is TRBJ1-5; 7 positions agree with TRBD1. Germline CDR1 reads ENHRY; CDR2 reads SYGVKD. The CDR3 sequence is 13 residues long. With 6 bases clipped from V and 5 bases from J, the junction kept 4 bases outside the gene matches. The CDR3 coding sequence is TGTGCCATCAGGGGGACAGAAGATCAGCCCCAGCATTTT. Translation gives CAIRGTEDQPQHF.

This chain joins TRBV7-2 and TRBJ2-2; D remains ambiguous. CDR1 and CDR2 from the germline V gene are SGHTA and FQGNSA. Trimming stripped 1 base from V and 4 bases from J, with 10 bases between. The CDR3 has 15 residues. The CDR3 region has the DNA TGTGCCAGCAGCTTAGTCGTACGGGCCACCGGGGAGCTGTTTTTT. Encoded protein: CASSLVVRATGELFF.

V and J are TRBV27 and TRBJ1-4; unclear D gene. Germline V gene sequence: CDR1 MNHEY, CDR2 SMNVEV (reference sequence). The CDR3 has 14 residues. Trimming stripped 0 bases from V and 7 bases from J, with 9 bases between. CDR3 protein: CASSLSLEGEKLFF. The DNA of the CDR3 is TGTGCCAGCAGTTTATCGCTAGAAGGTGAAAAACTGTTTTTT.

J is TRBJ1-1 and V is TRBV30; a possible D gene is TRBD1 (6 bases). This CDR3 is built from 15 residues. V was cut by 1 base and J by 0 bases, with 12 bases left in between. From germline, CDR1 is GTSNPN and CDR2 SVGIG (reference sequence). The CDR3 DNA is TGTGCCTGGAGTGGCCAGGGGAGGATGAACACTGAAGCTTTCTTT. This codes for CAWSGQGRMNTEAFF.

The chain combines TRBV7-9 with TRBJ2-1, with D unclear. V was shortened by 3 bases and J by 7 bases, with 16 bases between the two germline ends. Germline loops: CDR1 SEHNR, CDR2 FQNEAQ (reference sequence). The CDR3 spans 15 residues. In DNA, the CDR3 is TGTGCCAGCAGCTTGGAAGGCCGCGAAGCGAATGAGCAGTTCTTC. Amino acid sequence: CASSLEGREANEQFF. Full variable domain (outside the CDR3, taken from reference TRBV7-9 and TRBJ2-1): DTGVSQNPRHKITKRGQNVTFRCDPISEHNRLYWYRQTLGQGPEFLTYFQNEAQLEKSRLLSDRFSAERPKGSFSTLEIQRTEQGDSAMYLCASSLEGREANEQFFGPGTRLTVL.

This clone was observed once. This rearrangement joins TRBV9 to TRBJ1-4, with D possibly matching TRBD1 (5 bases). V was pared by 3 bases and J by 1 base, with 10 bases between. Germline CDR1 reads SGDLS; CDR2 reads YYNGEE. CDR3 length equals 15 residues. CDR3 in DNA: TGTGCCAGCAGCGCTAGGGGCGGAACTAATGAAAAACTGTTTTTT. Protein sequence: CASSARGGTNEKLFF.

This chain connects TRBV11-3 to TRBJ2-7, with 7 bases identical to TRBD1. Germline V lookup: CDR1 SGHNT, CDR2 YENEEA. The CDR3 is made up of 19 amino acids. V gave up 2 bases and J gave up 0 bases; unmatched junction bases: 16. In nucleotides, the CDR3 is TGTGCCAGCAGCTTAAGTACGAGACAGGGCCCTTTCGGCTCCTACGAGCAGTACTTC. It is translated as CASSLSTRQGPFGSYEQYF.

The chain employs TRBV18 and TRBJ1-2; D might be TRBD1 (6 bases). The CDR3 has 14 residues. Germline V CDR1 and CDR2: KGHSH, LQKENI. Trimming took 1 base from V and 2 from J, leaving 8 bases between them. The CDR3 coding sequence is TGTGCCAGCTCACCACTAGACAGGAACTATGGCTACACCTTC. Amino acids: CASSPLDRNYGYTF. The full variable domain, with the rest looked up from reference TRBV18 and TRBJ1-2, is NAGVMQNPRHLVRRRGQEARLRCSPMKGHSHVYWYRQLPEEGLKFMVYLQKENIIDESGMPKERFSAEFPKEGPSILRIQQVVRGDSAAYFCASSPLDRNYGYTFGSGTRLTVV.

The V call is TRBV6-5, the J call TRBJ1-3; D gene ambiguous. The length of the CDR3 is 14 residues. CDR1 is MNHEY and CDR2 is SVGAGI in the germline V gene. Trimming left V 3 bases short and J 4 bases short, with 10 bases between. CDR3 amino acids: CASSYLGSGNTIYF. DNA of the CDR3: TGTGCCAGCAGTTATCTGGGGTCCGGAAACACCATATATTTT.

The V call is TRBV6-2 or TRBV6-3, the J call TRBJ1-4; a possible D gene is TRBD1 (5 bases). Germline V lookup: CDR1 MNHEY, CDR2 SVGEGT. Trimming removed 6 bases at V and 13 bases at J, with 12 bases between. The length of the CDR3 is 11 residues. The CDR3 reads CASSLGVVLFF. The CDR3 bases are TGTGCCAGCAGCTTAGGGGTAGTACTGTTTTTT.

Note on this clone: The junction differs from germline at one of its ends, possibly a read error. V is TRBV7-7 and J is TRBJ2-5, with D possibly matching TRBD2 (6 bases). The CDR3 runs to 14 residues. CDR1 and CDR2 (germline): SSHAT, FNYEAQ (reference sequence). The CDR3 nucleotides are TGTGCTAGCAGCTCCGAGGCGGGATTGGAGACCCAGTACTTC. Amino acid sequence: CASSSEAGLETQYF.

The V and J genes are TRBV19 and TRBJ2-1; 7 bases are shared with TRBD1. Germline CDR1 is LNHDA and CDR2 is SQIVND (reference sequence). Trimming took 6 bases from V and 3 from J; bases not matched to a gene: 11. The CDR3 is 16 amino acids. The DNA for the CDR3 is TGTGCCAGTAGCAGACAGGGTAGTTTAGGCTACAATGAGCAGTTCTTC. This encodes CASSRQGSLGYNEQFF. The whole variable domain, filled in from reference TRBV19 and TRBJ2-1, reads DGGITQSPKYLFRKEGQNVTLSCEQNLNHDAMYWYRQDPGQGLRLIYYSQIVNDFQKGDIAEGYSVSREKKESFPLTVTSAQKNPTAFYLCASSRQGSLGYNEQFFGPGTRLTVL.

Here the CDR3 reads CASMVVGNTIYF. The DNA of the CDR3 is TGTGCCAGCATGGTGGTTGGAAACACCATATATTTT. V usage is TRBV6-5 and J usage is TRBJ1-3, with D unclear. This CDR3 comprises 12 residues. V was pared by 7 bases and J by 3 bases, with 7 bases between. CDR1 and CDR2 from the germline V gene are MNHEY and SVGAGI.

The rearrangement uses TRBV12-5 and TRBJ2-1; 14 positions match TRBD2. This CDR3 has 17 amino acids. V shed 2 bases and J 8 bases; nucleotides not matched to a gene: 8. CDR1 is LGHNT, CDR2 FRNRAP, per germline. DNA of the CDR3: TGTGCTAGTGGTTTGTTGCCCGGGACTAGCGGGAGTCATGAGCAGTTCTTC. Amino acid sequence: CASGLLPGTSGSHEQFF.

The chain is built from TRBV5-1 and TRBJ2-5; D gene uncertain. There are 13 residues in the CDR3. V was cut by 0 bases and J by 2 bases, with 5 bases left in between. In germline, CDR1 is SGHRS, CDR2 YFSETQ. The CDR3 DNA sequence: TGCGCCAGCAGCTTGGCCAGGCAAGAGACCCAGTACTTC. This codes for CASSLARQETQYF.

CDR3 in amino acids: CASTHRDRVYEQYF. The CDR3 DNA reads TGTGCCAGCACCCACCGGGACAGGGTGTACGAGCAGTACTTC. This chain connects TRBV2 to TRBJ2-7; 9 nucleotides match TRBD1. The V segment lost 7 bases and the J segment 4 bases; nucleotides outside the gene matches: 8. The germline CDR1 and CDR2 sequences are SNHLY and FYNNEI. The CDR3 consists of 14 residues.